This is a list of T cell receptor beta chains from one sample in a study of CD8 T cells in Susac syndrome. TCRdb re-derived calls from the immunoSEQ multiplex PCR reads in MiXCR, one entry per CDR3 protein. This sample yields roughly 140,000 distinct CDR3 sequences, of which around 96% are seen a single time; roughly 0.2% belongs to the top ten. The specimen was CD8+ T cells from PBMCs. The receptors come from a human donor with multiple sclerosis. CDR3s include the opening cysteine and the closing phenylalanine or tryptophan. D genes are given only for firm matches. Size values are once, few and many counts, or a class for expanded clones, and some rows have none.

clone_size: NA
v_call: TRBV28
j_call: TRBJ1-6
d_call: TRBD1
cdr3_nt: TGTGCCAGCAGCCCAACAGGGGGCTCCTATAATTCACCCCTCCACTTT
cdr3_aa: CASSPTGGSYNSPLHF

clone_size: NA
v_call: TRBV13
j_call: TRBJ2-7
d_call: NA
cdr3_nt: TGTGCCAGCAGCTTAGCGGTCAGCTCCTACGAGCAGTACTTC
cdr3_aa: CASSLAVSSYEQYF

clone_size: NA
v_call: TRBV5-1
j_call: TRBJ1-2
d_call: NA
cdr3_nt: TGCGCCAGCAGCACGGACAGCTATGGCTACACCTTC
cdr3_aa: CASSTDSYGYTF

clone_size: NA
v_call: TRBV4-1
j_call: TRBJ2-7
d_call: NA
cdr3_nt: TGCGCCAGCAGCCCCCGCAGGGGATACGAGCAGTACTTC
cdr3_aa: CASSPRRGYEQYF

clone_size: NA
v_call: TRBV7-3
j_call: TRBJ1-1
d_call: NA
cdr3_nt: TGTGCCAGCAGCTCCGAGGGCAGGGAAGCTTTCTTT
cdr3_aa: CASSSEGREAFF

clone_size: once
v_call: TRBV7-9
j_call: TRBJ2-2
d_call: NA
cdr3_nt: TGTGCCAGCAGCTCCTCCCTACAGATTACCGGGGAGCTGTTTTTT
cdr3_aa: CASSSSLQITGELFF

clone_size: NA
v_call: TRBV4-2
j_call: TRBJ1-1
d_call: NA
cdr3_nt: TGTGCCAGCAGCCGGGCCAGAAACACTGAAGCTTTCTTT
cdr3_aa: CASSRARNTEAFF

clone_size: NA
v_call: TRBV7-9
j_call: TRBJ2-5
d_call: TRBD1
cdr3_nt: TGTGCCAGCAGCCCTGGGACAGGTACAACGGGAGAGACCCAGTACTTC
cdr3_aa: CASSPGTGTTGETQYF

clone_size: NA
v_call: TRBV29-1
j_call: TRBJ2-1
d_call: NA
cdr3_nt: TGCAGCGTTGAAGGGGTGGCCGGAACGCATGAGCAGTTCTTC
cdr3_aa: CSVEGVAGTHEQFF

clone_size: NA
v_call: TRBV6-2/TRBV6-3
j_call: TRBJ2-1
d_call: NA
cdr3_nt: TGTGCCAGCAGTTACTCGGGGCCGCGGAATGAGCAGTTCTTC
cdr3_aa: CASSYSGPRNEQFF

clone_size: NA
v_call: TRBV13
j_call: TRBJ2-3
d_call: NA
cdr3_nt: TGTGCCAGCAGCCCACAGAGAGGAGATACGCAGTATTTT
cdr3_aa: CASSPQRGDTQYF

clone_size: NA
v_call: TRBV30
j_call: TRBJ1-6
d_call: NA
cdr3_nt: TGTGCCTGGAGTGGCCCCCTGGGTTCACCCCTCCACTTT
cdr3_aa: CAWSGPLGSPLHF

clone_size: NA
v_call: TRBV27
j_call: TRBJ1-1
d_call: NA
cdr3_nt: TGTGCCAGCAGTTTATCCGGGGGGATGGCTGAAGCTTTCTTT
cdr3_aa: CASSLSGGMAEAFF

clone_size: NA
v_call: TRBV27
j_call: TRBJ1-2
d_call: TRBD1
cdr3_nt: TGTGCCAGCAGAACCTCGACGACAGGGGGCCGCTATGGCTACACCTTC
cdr3_aa: CASRTSTTGGRYGYTF

clone_size: NA
v_call: TRBV7-9
j_call: TRBJ2-7
d_call: NA
cdr3_nt: TGTGCCAGCAGCATAAATCCCCTCGAGCAGTACTTC
cdr3_aa: CASSINPLEQYF

clone_size: NA
v_call: TRBV11-3
j_call: TRBJ2-7
d_call: TRBD2
cdr3_nt: TGTGCCAGCAGCTCTACGTCTAGCGGGGTCTACGAGCAGTACTTC
cdr3_aa: CASSSTSSGVYEQYF

clone_size: NA
v_call: TRBV19
j_call: TRBJ2-4
d_call: TRBD2
cdr3_nt: TGTGCCAGTAGTATCGTTGATAGGCGGGGGGAAAGGACCAAAAACATTCAGTACTTC
cdr3_aa: CASSIVDRRGERTKNIQYF

clone_size: NA
v_call: TRBV12-3/TRBV12-4
j_call: TRBJ2-1
d_call: NA
cdr3_nt: TGTGCCAGCAGCTCCTTCGGAGTAGTAAATGAGCAGTTCTTC
cdr3_aa: CASSSFGVVNEQFF

clone_size: NA
v_call: TRBV3-1
j_call: TRBJ2-7
d_call: NA
cdr3_nt: TGTGCCAGCAGCCTCGGGGGTTCATCCCACGAGCAGTACTTC
cdr3_aa: CASSLGGSSHEQYF

clone_size: NA
v_call: TRBV7-9
j_call: TRBJ1-1
d_call: NA
cdr3_nt: TGTGCCAGCAGCTCAGCGCGCGGCACTGAAGCTTTCTTT
cdr3_aa: CASSSARGTEAFF

clone_size: NA
v_call: TRBV9
j_call: TRBJ1-2
d_call: TRBD1
cdr3_nt: TGTGCCAGCAGCGTACGCAGAACAGGGGGAGGTGGCTACACCTTC
cdr3_aa: CASSVRRTGGGGYTF

clone_size: NA
v_call: TRBV30
j_call: TRBJ2-7
d_call: NA
cdr3_nt: TGTGCCTGGAGTGTGGGAGCCTACGAGCAGTACTTC
cdr3_aa: CAWSVGAYEQYF

clone_size: NA
v_call: TRBV27
j_call: TRBJ2-1
d_call: TRBD1
cdr3_nt: TGTGCCAGCAGTTCCGGGACAGTTTACAATGAGCAGTTCTTC
cdr3_aa: CASSSGTVYNEQFF